One and the same sample provided the 27 T cell receptor beta chains below, sequenced in a study of T-cell memory formation after mild COVID-19. MiXCR was run by TCRdb on the 5' RACE reads, yielding one entry per CDR3 protein. The data contain roughly 310,000 distinct CDR3 sequences, more than 15% of them singletons. The sequencing sample was made of PBMCs or a T cell subset sorted from them (not recorded which). The receptors derive from a man between 18 and 35 years old who had mild COVID-19 (a few samples of this study predate the infection). Cell type and time point are not known.

This clonotype has more than one count but fewer than ten. The chain couples TRBV27 to TRBJ1-3; D remains unclear. Germline values: CDR1 MNHEY, CDR2 SMNVEV (reference sequence). The ends were cut back, 3 bases at V and 0 bases at J, with 6 bases in the middle. The CDR3 consists of 14 residues. The CDR3 protein is CASSFRGSGNTIYF. In DNA, the CDR3 is TGTGCCAGCAGTTTTCGAGGCTCTGGAAACACCATATATTTT.

This clonotype was found a few times. J is TRBJ1-1 and V is TRBV7-9; no reliable D call. The CDR3 contains 13 residues. The V and J ends lost 0 bases and 6 bases respectively, with 8 bases between them. Germline CDR1 reads SEHNR; CDR2 reads FQNEAQ (reference sequence). The DNA of the CDR3 is TGTGCCAGCAGCTTAGCTTTGGTCCCTGAAGCTTTCTTT. Protein: CASSLALVPEAFF.

This chain connects TRBV7-9 to TRBJ1-6, with 7 bases that match TRBD1. The CDR3 has 17 residues. Germline assignment: CDR1 SEHNR and CDR2 FQNEAQ (reference sequence). The junction had 17 bases not matched to a gene; V was cut back by 5 bases and J by 10 bases. The CDR3 DNA reads TGTGCCAGCAGCCTAAATACCGGGACAGATAGGTGGTCACCCCTCCACTTT. Translating gives CASSLNTGTDRWSPLHF.

This clonotype was found many times. The V and J genes are TRBV6-6 and TRBJ2-7, with D maybe TRBD1 (6 bases). Per the germline V gene, CDR1 is MNHNY and CDR2 is SVGAGI (reference sequence). V lost 0 bases and J lost 2, with 14 bases in between. The CDR3 consists of 16 residues. CDR3 amino acids: CASSYSGQTLTYEQYV. The CDR3 DNA reads as TGTGCCAGCAGTTACTCCGGACAGACACTTACCTACGAGCAGTACGTC.

The V gene is TRBV5-1, the J gene TRBJ2-3, with D possibly being TRBD2 (6 bases). The length of the CDR3 is 15 residues. Trimming pared 9 bases from V and 2 bases from J, leaving 19 bases between. Germline CDR1 SGHRS, CDR2 YFSETQ. CDR3 residues: CATNYGGSITDTQYF. The CDR3 nucleotides read TGCGCCACCAATTACGGGGGTTCTATCACAGATACGCAGTATTTT.

V usage is TRBV6-1 and J usage is TRBJ1-4, with D possibly being TRBD1 (6 bases). The CDR3 contains 16 residues. The ends were cut back, 10 bases at V and 5 bases at J, with 23 bases in the middle. From germline, CDR1 is MNHNS and CDR2 SASEGT. CDR3 bases: TGTGCCACCAGAACCGGGACACCGTGGAGGAATGAAAAACTGTTTTTT. Its translation is CATRTGTPWRNEKLFF.

This clonotype was counted a few times. The chain couples TRBV4-3 to TRBJ2-2, with D maybe TRBD1 (6 bases). Germline loops: CDR1 LGHNA, CDR2 YSLEER. The CDR3 runs to 15 residues. V was cut by 0 bases and J by 4 bases, with 9 bases left in between. CDR3 in amino acids: CASSQDSGVTGELFF. The CDR3, as DNA: TGCGCCAGCAGCCAAGATTCAGGGGTCACCGGGGAGCTGTTTTTT.

The V and J genes are TRBV20-1 and TRBJ2-1; 7 nucleotides agree with TRBD2. This CDR3 region has 16 residues. Germline V CDR1 and CDR2: DFQATT, SNEGSKA (reference sequence). V shed 1 base and J 7 bases; nucleotides not matched to a gene: 13. The CDR3 nucleotides read TGCAGTGCTAGAGTCGCTAGCGGTCATTCCGGGAATGAGCAGTTCTTC. It is translated as CSARVASGHSGNEQFF.

The chain joins TRBV5-6 to TRBJ2-2, with D possibly being TRBD2 (5 bases). Trimming shortened V by 4 bases and J by 5 bases, and 15 bases separated the two germline ends. The CDR3 is 15 residues long. The germline V gene encodes CDR1 SGHDT and CDR2 YYEEEE. The CDR3 sequence is CASSRAGWGTGELFF. DNA of the CDR3: TGTGCCAGCAGCCGGGCGGGTTGGGGTACCGGGGAGCTGTTTTTT. Using reference TRBV5-6 and TRBJ2-2 for the parts outside the CDR3, the full variable domain is DAGVTQSPTHLIKTRGQQVTLRCSPKSGHDTVSWYQQALGQGPQFIFQYYEEEERQRGNFPDRFSGHQFPNYSSELNVNALLLGDSALYLCASSRAGWGTGELFFGEGSRLTVL.

The V and J genes are TRBV24-1 and TRBJ1-5; no reliable D call. Germline lookup yields CDR1 KGHDR and CDR2 SFDVKD. Between the trimmed V and J ends, which lost 4 bases and 5 bases, there was a span of 11 bases. The CDR3 is 14 amino acids. The CDR3 nucleotides read TGTGCCACCAGTGACCTTGGGAGTGATCAGCCCCAGCATTTT. It codes for CATSDLGSDQPQHF.

V gene TRBV14 combines with J gene TRBJ1-1; D gene ambiguous. From germline, CDR1 is SGHDN and CDR2 FVKESK. Between the trimmed V and J ends, which lost 5 bases and 2 bases, there was a span of 12 bases. This CDR3 is built from 14 residues. The CDR3 DNA sequence: TGTGCCAGCAGCGTAAAGGCGGGTAACACTGAAGCTTTCTTT. Protein: CASSVKAGNTEAFF.

The V gene is TRBV12-3 or TRBV12-4, the J gene TRBJ1-2, with D perhaps TRBD1 (6 bases). The ends were cut back, 7 bases at V and 4 bases at J, with 13 bases in the middle. The CDR3 length is 13 residues. In nucleotides, the CDR3 is TGTGCCAGCACTCCCGGGGGCGGCTATGGCTACACCTTC. Its translation is CASTPGGGYGYTF.

This clonotype was detected only a few times. The chain carries TRBV6-2 or TRBV6-3 and TRBJ1-2, with D maybe TRBD1 (5 bases). CDR1 is MNHEY, CDR2 SVGEGT, per germline. This CDR3 region has 14 residues. V lost 0 bases to trimming and J lost 2 bases, with 7 bases between them. The DNA of the CDR3 is TGTGCCAGCAGTTACTCGCGGGGGAACTATGGCTACACCTTC. Encoded protein: CASSYSRGNYGYTF.

The chain uses TRBV5-1 and TRBJ2-1; D gene unclear. Looked up from germline, CDR1 is SGHRS and CDR2 is YFSETQ. There are 15 residues in the CDR3. Trimming took off 3 bases at V and 1 base at J, with 11 bases between the two ends. CDR3 in amino acids: CASSSLSGSYNEQFF. The CDR3 DNA reads as TGCGCCAGCAGCTCCCTTAGTGGGTCCTACAATGAGCAGTTCTTC.

The genes are TRBV7-3 and TRBJ2-1, with D perhaps matching TRBD2 (6 bases). Trimming took 4 bases from V and 2 from J, leaving 12 bases between them. The V gene's germline CDR1 is SGHTA and CDR2 FQGTGA. This CDR3 is built from 15 residues. CDR3 sequence reads: CASSSRGNTYNEQFF. In DNA, the CDR3 is TGTGCCAGCAGCTCGCGGGGTAACACCTACAATGAGCAGTTCTTC.

The chain uses TRBV7-2 and TRBJ2-3; D gene unclear. CDR1 SGHTA and CDR2 FQGNSA come from the germline V gene. This CDR3 contains 12 residues. Trimming shortened V by 0 bases and J by 9 bases, and 7 bases separated the two germline ends. CDR3 in amino acids: CASSLASGTQYF. The CDR3 DNA reads TGTGCCAGCAGCTTAGCGTCGGGCACGCAGTATTTT.

CDR3 protein: CASSLQGSADTQYF. DNA for the CDR3: TGCGCCAGCAGCCTACAGGGTAGTGCAGATACGCAGTATTTT. The rearrangement uses TRBV5-1 and TRBJ2-3; a weak D match, TRBD1 (6 bases). V gave up 4 bases and J gave up 4 bases, with 13 bases separating them. The CDR3 extends over 14 amino acids. Germline values: CDR1 SGHRS, CDR2 YFSETQ.

This rearrangement joins TRBV3-1 to TRBJ1-3; D possibly corresponds to TRBD1 (6 bases). This CDR3 is built from 18 residues. Looked up from germline, CDR1 is LGHDT and CDR2 is YNNKEL (reference sequence). Trimming cost V 1 base and J 0 bases, with 16 bases left between them. CDR3 sequence reads: CASSQGLTGPSSGNTIYF. CDR3 coding DNA: TGTGCCAGCAGCCAAGGACTAACAGGGCCTAGCTCTGGAAACACCATATATTTT.

The V and J genes are TRBV30 and TRBJ2-5; D perhaps matches TRBD1 (8 bases). Germline V gene lookup returns CDR1 GTSNPN and CDR2 SVGIG (reference sequence). CDR3 length equals 14 residues. The germline V and J ends were trimmed by 2 bases and 6 bases, with 16 bases remaining between them. CDR3 DNA sequence: TGTGCCTGGAGTACAGGGGGGGGGCTCCAGACCCAGTACTTC. This gives the protein CAWSTGGGLQTQYF.

The rearrangement joins TRBV6-5 to TRBJ1-6, with no clear D. This CDR3 region has 15 residues. The V end was cut by 0 bases, the J end by 7 bases, with 10 bases between. Germline-derived CDR1 and CDR2 are MNHEY and SVGAGI. In nucleotides, the CDR3 is TGTGCCAGCAGTTACTCTTGGCAACAAAATTCACCCCTCCACTTT. Its protein is CASSYSWQQNSPLHF.

The chain carries TRBV19 and TRBJ2-1; 11 positions agree with TRBD1. The length of the CDR3 is 16 residues. Per germline, CDR1 LNHDA and CDR2 SQIVND (reference sequence). V shed 8 bases, J shed 6 bases, and the junction held 12 bases outside the gene matches. Here the CDR3 reads CASSRGGQGAVNEQFF. The CDR3 DNA reads TGTGCCAGTTCCAGGGGTGGACAGGGGGCGGTCAATGAGCAGTTCTTC.

This clonotype occurred a few times. The CDR3 nucleotides are TGTGCCAGCAGTTTAGTTCTAGCCGACACCGGGGAGCTGTTTTTT. It yields the protein CASSLVLADTGELFF. The chain recombines TRBV12-3 or TRBV12-4 with TRBJ2-2, with a possible D match to TRBD2 (5 bases). The V and J ends lost 1 base and 3 bases respectively, with 9 bases between them. This CDR3 is 15 amino acids long.

V usage is TRBV28 and J usage is TRBJ2-1; TRBD1 agrees at 7 bases. This CDR3 is built from 16 residues. V shed 9 bases, J shed 3 bases, and the junction held 14 bases outside the gene matches. Germline V gene lookup returns CDR1 MDHEN and CDR2 SYDVKM. As DNA, the CDR3 is TGTGCCAGTCTGACAGGGAGAGCTGGGCTCTACAATGAGCAGTTCTTC. This sequence encodes CASLTGRAGLYNEQFF.

The V and J genes are TRBV7-9 and TRBJ2-3, with 7 bases that match TRBD2. In germline, CDR1 is SEHNR, CDR2 FQNEAQ (reference sequence). V lost 6 bases, J lost 3 bases, and 15 bases stayed unmatched. This CDR3 contains 17 residues. CDR3 sequence: CASRSTARGRLTDTQYF. The CDR3 bases are TGTGCCAGCAGGTCCACCGCGCGGGGGAGACTGACAGATACGCAGTATTTT.

The gene calls are TRBV7-8 and TRBJ1-1; D remains ambiguous. The germline CDR1 and CDR2 sequences are SGHVS and FQNEAQ. CDR3 length: 13 residues. The germline V and J ends were trimmed by 5 bases and 5 bases, with 12 bases remaining between them. CDR3: CASSRQGTTEAFF. CDR3 nucleotide sequence: TGTGCCAGCAGCCGACAAGGAACAACTGAAGCTTTCTTT. The entire variable domain, with the rest obtained from reference TRBV7-8 and TRBJ1-1, is as follows: GAGVSQSPRYKVAKRGQDVALRCDPISGHVSLFWYQQALGQGPEFLTYFQNEAQLDKSGLPSDRFFAERPEGSVSTLKIQRTQQEDSAVYLCASSRQGTTEAFFGQGTRLTVV.

This clonotype has at least ten counts. This chain connects TRBV4-3 to TRBJ1-1; D is undetermined. The CDR3 length is 14 residues. In germline, CDR1 is LGHNA, CDR2 YSLEER. Trimming left V 4 bases short and J 1 base short, with 10 bases between. The chain's CDR3 is CASSLRVTNTEAFF. In DNA form, the CDR3 reads TGCGCCAGCAGCCTTCGGGTGACGAACACTGAAGCTTTCTTT.

In this sample, this clonotype turned up many times. V and J are TRBV28 and TRBJ1-1; no reliable D call. CDR1 is MDHEN and CDR2 is SYDVKM in the germline V gene. CDR3 length equals 11 residues. Trimming cost V 3 bases and J 11 bases, with 10 bases left between them. The CDR3 DNA sequence: TGTGCCAGCAGTTTTCGAGGTGGGGCTTTCTTT. Its protein product is CASSFRGGAFF.